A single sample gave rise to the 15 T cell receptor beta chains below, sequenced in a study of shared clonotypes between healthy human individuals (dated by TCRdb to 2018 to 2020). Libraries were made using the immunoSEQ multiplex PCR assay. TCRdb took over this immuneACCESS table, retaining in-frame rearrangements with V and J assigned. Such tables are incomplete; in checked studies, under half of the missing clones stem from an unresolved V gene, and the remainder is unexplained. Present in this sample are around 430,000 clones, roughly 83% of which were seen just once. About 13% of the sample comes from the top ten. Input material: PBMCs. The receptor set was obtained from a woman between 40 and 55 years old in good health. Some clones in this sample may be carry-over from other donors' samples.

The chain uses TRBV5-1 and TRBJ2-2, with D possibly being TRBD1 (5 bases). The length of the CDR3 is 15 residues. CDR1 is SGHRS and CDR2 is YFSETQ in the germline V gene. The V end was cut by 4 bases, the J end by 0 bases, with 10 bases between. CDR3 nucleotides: TGCGCCAGCAGCCTCAGGGCGACGAACACCGGGGAGCTGTTTTTT. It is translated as CASSLRATNTGELFF.

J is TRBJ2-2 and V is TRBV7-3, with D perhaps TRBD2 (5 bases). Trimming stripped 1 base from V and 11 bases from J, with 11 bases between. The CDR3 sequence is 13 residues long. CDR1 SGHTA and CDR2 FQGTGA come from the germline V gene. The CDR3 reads CASSLKLGGELFF. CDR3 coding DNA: TGTGCCAGCAGCTTAAAACTAGGTGGAGAGCTGTTTTTT.

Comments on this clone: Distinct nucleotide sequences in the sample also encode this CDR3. CDR3 loop: CASSGTGGSGANVLTF. In DNA, the CDR3 is TGTGCCAGCAGTGGGACAGGGGGGAGTGGGGCCAACGTCCTGACTTTC. The chain links TRBV2 to TRBJ2-6; 10 bases match TRBD1. V lost 4 bases to trimming and J lost 3 bases; unmatched junction nucleotides: 3. Germline V gene lookup returns CDR1 SNHLY and CDR2 FYNNEI. The CDR3 runs to 16 residues.

Here the CDR3 DNA reads TGTGCCAGCAGTAACGCCAGGGGAATCGACTATGGCTACACCTTC. The encoded protein is CASSNARGIDYGYTF. This chain connects TRBV28 to TRBJ1-2; D is possibly TRBD1 (6 bases). Germline CDR1 reads MDHEN; CDR2 reads SYDVKM. The length of the CDR3 is 15 residues. V lost 5 bases and J 3 bases, leaving 16 bases between the germline ends.

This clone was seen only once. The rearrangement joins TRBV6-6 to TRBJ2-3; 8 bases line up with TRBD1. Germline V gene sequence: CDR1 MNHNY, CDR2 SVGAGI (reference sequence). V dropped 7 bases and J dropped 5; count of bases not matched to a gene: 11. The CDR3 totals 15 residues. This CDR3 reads CASTRDRGSQDTQYF. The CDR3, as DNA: TGTGCCAGCACCCGCGACAGGGGTTCGCAAGATACGCAGTATTTT.

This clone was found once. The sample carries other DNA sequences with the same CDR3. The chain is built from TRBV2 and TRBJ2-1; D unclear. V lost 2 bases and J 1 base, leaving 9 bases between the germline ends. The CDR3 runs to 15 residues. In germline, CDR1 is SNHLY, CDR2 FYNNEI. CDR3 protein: CASSELGSSYNEQFF. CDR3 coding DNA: TGTGCCAGCAGTGAACTCGGGTCGTCCTACAATGAGCAGTTCTTC.

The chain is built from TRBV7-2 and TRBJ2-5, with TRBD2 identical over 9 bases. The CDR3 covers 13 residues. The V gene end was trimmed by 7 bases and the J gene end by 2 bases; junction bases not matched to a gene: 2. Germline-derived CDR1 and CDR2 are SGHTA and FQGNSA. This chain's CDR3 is CASTLAGQETQYF. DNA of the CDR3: TGTGCCAGCACTCTAGCGGGGCAAGAGACCCAGTACTTC.

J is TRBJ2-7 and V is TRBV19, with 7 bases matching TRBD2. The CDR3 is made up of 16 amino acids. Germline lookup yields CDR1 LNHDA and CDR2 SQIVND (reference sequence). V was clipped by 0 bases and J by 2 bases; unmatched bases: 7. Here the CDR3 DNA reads TGTGCCAGTAGTATAGATCAGGCGGGAGTACCCTACGAGCAGTACTTC. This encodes CASSIDQAGVPYEQYF.

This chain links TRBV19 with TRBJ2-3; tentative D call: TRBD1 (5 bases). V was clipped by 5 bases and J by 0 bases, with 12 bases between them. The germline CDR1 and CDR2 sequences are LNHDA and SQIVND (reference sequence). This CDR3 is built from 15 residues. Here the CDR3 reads CASSERTYSTDTQYF. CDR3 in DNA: TGTGCCAGTAGTGAAAGGACATATAGCACAGATACGCAGTATTTT.

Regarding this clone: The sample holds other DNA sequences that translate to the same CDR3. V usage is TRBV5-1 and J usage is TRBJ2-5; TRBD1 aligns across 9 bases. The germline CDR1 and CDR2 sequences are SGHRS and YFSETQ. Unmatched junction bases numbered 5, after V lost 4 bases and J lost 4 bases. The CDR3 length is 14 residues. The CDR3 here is CASSMTGGRETQYF. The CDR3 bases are TGCGCCAGCAGCATGACAGGGGGGAGAGAGACCCAGTACTTC.

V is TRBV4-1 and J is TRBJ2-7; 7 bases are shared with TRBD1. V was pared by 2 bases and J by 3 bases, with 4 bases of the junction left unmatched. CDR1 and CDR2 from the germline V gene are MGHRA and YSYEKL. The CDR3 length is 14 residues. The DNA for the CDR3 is TGCGCCAGCAGCCAAATGAGACAGGGCTACGAGCAGTACTTC. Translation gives CASSQMRQGYEQYF.

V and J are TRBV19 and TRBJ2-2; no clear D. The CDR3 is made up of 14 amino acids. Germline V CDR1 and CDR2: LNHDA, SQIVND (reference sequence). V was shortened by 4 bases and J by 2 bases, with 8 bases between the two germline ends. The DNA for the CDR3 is TGTGCCAGTAGTAAATACAGCAACACCGGGGAGCTGTTTTTT. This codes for CASSKYSNTGELFF.

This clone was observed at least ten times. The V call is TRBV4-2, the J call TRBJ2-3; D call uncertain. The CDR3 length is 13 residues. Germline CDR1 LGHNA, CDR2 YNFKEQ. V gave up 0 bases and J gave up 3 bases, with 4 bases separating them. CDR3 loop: CASSQEWTDTQYF. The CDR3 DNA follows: TGTGCCAGCAGCCAAGAGTGGACAGATACGCAGTATTTT.

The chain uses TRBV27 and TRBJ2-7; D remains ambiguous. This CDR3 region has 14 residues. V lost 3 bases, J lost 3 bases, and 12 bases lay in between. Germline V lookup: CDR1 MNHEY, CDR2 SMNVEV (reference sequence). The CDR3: CASSLQPQGYEQYF. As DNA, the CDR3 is TGTGCCAGCAGTTTGCAGCCCCAAGGCTACGAGCAGTACTTC.

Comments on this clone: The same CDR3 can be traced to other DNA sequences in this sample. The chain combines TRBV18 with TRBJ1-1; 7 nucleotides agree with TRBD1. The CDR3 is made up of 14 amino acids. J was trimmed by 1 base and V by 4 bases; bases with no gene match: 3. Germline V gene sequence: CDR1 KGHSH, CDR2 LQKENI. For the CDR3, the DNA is TGTGCCAGCTCACGGGACAGACAGAACACTGAAGCTTTCTTT. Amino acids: CASSRDRQNTEAFF.